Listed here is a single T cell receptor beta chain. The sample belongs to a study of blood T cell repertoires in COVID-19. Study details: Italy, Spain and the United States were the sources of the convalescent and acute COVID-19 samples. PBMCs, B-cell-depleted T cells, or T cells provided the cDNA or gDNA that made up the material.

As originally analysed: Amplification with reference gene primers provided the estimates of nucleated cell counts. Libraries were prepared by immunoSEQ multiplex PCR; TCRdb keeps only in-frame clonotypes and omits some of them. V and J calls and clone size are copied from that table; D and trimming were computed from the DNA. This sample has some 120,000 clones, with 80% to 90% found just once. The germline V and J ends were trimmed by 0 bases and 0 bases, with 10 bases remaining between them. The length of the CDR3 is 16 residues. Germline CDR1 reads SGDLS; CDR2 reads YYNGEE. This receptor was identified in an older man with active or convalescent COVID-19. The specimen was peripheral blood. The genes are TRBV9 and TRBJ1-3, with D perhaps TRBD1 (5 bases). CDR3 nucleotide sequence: TGTGCCAGCAGCGTAGATTTAGGGGTCTCTGGAAACACCATATATTTT. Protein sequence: CASSVDLGVSGNTIYF.